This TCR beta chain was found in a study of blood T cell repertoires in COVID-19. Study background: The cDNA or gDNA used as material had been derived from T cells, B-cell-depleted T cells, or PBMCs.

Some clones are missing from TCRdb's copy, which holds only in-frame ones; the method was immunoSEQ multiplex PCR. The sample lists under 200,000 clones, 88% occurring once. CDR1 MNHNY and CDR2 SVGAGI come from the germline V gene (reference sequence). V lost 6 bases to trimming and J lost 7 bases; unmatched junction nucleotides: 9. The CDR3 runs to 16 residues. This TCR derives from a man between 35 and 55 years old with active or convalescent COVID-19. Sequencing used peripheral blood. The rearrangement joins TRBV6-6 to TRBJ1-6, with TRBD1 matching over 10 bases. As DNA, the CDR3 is TGTGCCAGCAGCCCCAACGCGGGACAGGGGAATTCACCCCTCCACTTT. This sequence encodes CASSPNAGQGNSPLHF.